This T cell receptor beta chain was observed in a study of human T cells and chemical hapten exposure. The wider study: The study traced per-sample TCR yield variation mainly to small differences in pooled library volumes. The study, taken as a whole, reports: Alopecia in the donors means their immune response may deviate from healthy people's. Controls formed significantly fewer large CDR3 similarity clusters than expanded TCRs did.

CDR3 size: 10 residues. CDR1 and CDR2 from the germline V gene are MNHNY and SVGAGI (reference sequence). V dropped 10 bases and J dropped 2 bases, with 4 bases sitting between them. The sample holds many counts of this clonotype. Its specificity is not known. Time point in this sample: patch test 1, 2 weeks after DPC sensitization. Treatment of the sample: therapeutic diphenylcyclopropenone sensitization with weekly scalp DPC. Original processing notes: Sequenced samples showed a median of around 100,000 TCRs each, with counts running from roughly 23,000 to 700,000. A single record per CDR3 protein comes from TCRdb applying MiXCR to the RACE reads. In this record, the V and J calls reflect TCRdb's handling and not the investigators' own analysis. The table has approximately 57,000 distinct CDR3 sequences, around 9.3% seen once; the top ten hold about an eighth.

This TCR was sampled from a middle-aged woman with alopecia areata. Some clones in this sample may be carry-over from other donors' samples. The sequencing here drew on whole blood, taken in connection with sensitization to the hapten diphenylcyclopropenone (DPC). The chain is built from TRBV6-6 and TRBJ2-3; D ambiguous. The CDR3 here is CATFTDTQYF. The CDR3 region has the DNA TGTGCCACATTCACAGATACGCAGTATTTT.